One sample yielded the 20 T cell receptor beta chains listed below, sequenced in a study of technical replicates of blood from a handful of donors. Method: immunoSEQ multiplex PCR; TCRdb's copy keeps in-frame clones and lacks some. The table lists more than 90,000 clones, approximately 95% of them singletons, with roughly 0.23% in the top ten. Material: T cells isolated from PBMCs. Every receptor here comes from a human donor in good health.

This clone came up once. The CDR3 sequence is CASSPQGVFTEAFF. The CDR3 bases are TGTGCCAGTAGTCCCCAGGGGGTCTTCACTGAAGCTTTCTTT. The genes are TRBV19 and TRBJ1-1, with TRBD1 matching over 7 bases. Germline lookup yields CDR1 LNHDA and CDR2 SQIVND (reference sequence). The CDR3 is 14 residues long. Losses at the gene ends were 5 bases for V and 4 bases for J; bases not matched to a gene: 7.

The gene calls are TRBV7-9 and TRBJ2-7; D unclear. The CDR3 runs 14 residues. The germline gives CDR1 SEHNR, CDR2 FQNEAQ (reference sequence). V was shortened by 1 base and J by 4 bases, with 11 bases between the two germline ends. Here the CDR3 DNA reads TGTGCCAGCAGCTTAGGCGTCGATTTTTACGAGCAGTACTTC. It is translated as CASSLGVDFYEQYF.

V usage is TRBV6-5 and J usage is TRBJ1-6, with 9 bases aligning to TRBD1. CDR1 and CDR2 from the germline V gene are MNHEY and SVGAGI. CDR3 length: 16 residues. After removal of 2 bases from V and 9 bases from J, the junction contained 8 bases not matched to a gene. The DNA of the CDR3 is TGTGCCAGCAGTTACGATCCGGGACAGGGAAGTTCACCCCTCCACTTT. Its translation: CASSYDPGQGSSPLHF.

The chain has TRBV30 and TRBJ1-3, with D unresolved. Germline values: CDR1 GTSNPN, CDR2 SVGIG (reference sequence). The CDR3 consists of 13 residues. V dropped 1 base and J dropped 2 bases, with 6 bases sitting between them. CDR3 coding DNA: TGTGCCTGGAGTGGAAGCCCTGGAAACACCATATATTTT. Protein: CAWSGSPGNTIYF.

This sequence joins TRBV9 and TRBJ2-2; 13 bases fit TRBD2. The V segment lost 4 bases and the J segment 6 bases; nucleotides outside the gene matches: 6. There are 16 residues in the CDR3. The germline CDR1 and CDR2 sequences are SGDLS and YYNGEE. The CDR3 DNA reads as TGTGCCAGCAGCCCCACTAGCGGGAGGGGGGCCGGGGAGCTGTTTTTT. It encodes CASSPTSGRGAGELFF.

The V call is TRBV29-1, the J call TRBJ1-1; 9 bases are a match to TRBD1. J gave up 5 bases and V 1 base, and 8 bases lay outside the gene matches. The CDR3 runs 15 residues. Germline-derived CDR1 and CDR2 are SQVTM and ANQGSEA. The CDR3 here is CSVEASGTGRTEAFF. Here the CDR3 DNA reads TGCAGCGTTGAAGCCTCCGGGACAGGGAGGACTGAAGCTTTCTTT. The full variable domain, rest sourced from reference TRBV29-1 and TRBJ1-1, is SAVISQKPSRDICQRGTSLTIQCQVDSQVTMMFWYRQQPGQSLTLIATANQGSEATYESGFVIDKFPISRPNLTFSTLTVSNMSPEDSSIYLCSVEASGTGRTEAFFGQGTRLTVV.

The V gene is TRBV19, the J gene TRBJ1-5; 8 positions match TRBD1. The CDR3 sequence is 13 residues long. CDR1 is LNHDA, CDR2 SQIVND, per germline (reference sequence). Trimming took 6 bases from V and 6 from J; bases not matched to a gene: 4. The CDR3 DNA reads TGTGCCAGTAGCGACAGGGGAGGTCAGCCCCAGCATTTT. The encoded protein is CASSDRGGQPQHF.

The CDR3 protein is CASSIDRQYGYTF. The DNA for the CDR3 is TGTGCCAGTAGTATAGACAGGCAGTATGGCTACACCTTC. This rearrangement joins TRBV19 to TRBJ1-2; D gene uncertain. The V gene lost 0 bases and the J gene lost 5 bases, with 7 bases spanning the gap. This CDR3 comprises 13 residues. Germline V gene data show CDR1 as LNHDA and CDR2 as SQIVND (reference sequence).

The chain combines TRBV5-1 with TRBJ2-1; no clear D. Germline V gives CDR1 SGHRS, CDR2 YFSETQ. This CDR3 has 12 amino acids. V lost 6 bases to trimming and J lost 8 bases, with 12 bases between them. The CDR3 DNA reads TGCGCCAGCACCCCCGATGCGGATGAGCAGTTCTTC. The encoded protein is CASTPDADEQFF.

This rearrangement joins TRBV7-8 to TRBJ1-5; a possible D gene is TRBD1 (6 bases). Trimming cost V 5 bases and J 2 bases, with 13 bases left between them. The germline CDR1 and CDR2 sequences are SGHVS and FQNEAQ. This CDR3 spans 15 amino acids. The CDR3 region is CASSAPGGGNQPQHF. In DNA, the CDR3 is TGTGCCAGCAGCGCCCCGGGGGGCGGCAATCAGCCCCAGCATTTT. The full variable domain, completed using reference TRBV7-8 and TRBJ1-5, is GAGVSQSPRYKVAKRGQDVALRCDPISGHVSLFWYQQALGQGPEFLTYFQNEAQLDKSGLPSDRFFAERPEGSVSTLKIQRTQQEDSAVYLCASSAPGGGNQPQHFGDGTRLSIL.

CDR3 nucleotide sequence: TGCGCCAGCAAACAGGGGAACACTGAAGCTTTCTTT. This encodes CASKQGNTEAFF. The rearrangement uses TRBV5-1 and TRBJ1-1, with D maybe TRBD1 (6 bases). The CDR3 contains 12 residues. Germline V gives CDR1 SGHRS, CDR2 YFSETQ. The V gene lost 6 bases and the J gene lost 1 base, with 7 bases spanning the gap. The entire variable domain, with the rest obtained from reference TRBV5-1 and TRBJ1-1, is as follows: KAGVTQTPRYLIKTRGQQVTLSCSPISGHRSVSWYQQTPGQGLQFLFEYFSETQRNKGNFPGRFSGRQFSNSRSEMNVSTLELGDSALYLCASKQGNTEAFFGQGTRLTVV.

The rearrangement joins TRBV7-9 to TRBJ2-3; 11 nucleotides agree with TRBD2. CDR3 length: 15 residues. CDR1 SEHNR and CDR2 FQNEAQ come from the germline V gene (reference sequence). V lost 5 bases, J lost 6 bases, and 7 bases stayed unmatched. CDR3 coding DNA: TGTGCCAGCAGCCCGGGACTAGCGGACGTGGATACGCAGTATTTT. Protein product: CASSPGLADVDTQYF.

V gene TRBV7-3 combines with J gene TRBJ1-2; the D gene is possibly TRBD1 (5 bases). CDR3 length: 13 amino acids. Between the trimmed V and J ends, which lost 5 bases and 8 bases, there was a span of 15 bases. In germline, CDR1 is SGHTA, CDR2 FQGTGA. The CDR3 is CASSGTLTAGYTF. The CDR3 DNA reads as TGTGCCAGCAGCGGTACACTGACAGCCGGCTACACCTTC.

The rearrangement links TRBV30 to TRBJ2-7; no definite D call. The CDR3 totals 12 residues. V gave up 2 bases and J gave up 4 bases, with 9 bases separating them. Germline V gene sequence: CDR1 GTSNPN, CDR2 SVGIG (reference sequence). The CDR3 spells CAWSRDNYEQYF. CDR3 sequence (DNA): TGTGCCTGGAGTCGTGACAATTACGAGCAGTACTTC.

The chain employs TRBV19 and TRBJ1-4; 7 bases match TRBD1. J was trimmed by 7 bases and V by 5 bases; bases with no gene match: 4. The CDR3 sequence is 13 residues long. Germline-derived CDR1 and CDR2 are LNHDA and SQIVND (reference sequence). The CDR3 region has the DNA TGTGCCAGTAGTGACAGGGTACGTGAAAAACTGTTTTTT. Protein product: CASSDRVREKLFF.

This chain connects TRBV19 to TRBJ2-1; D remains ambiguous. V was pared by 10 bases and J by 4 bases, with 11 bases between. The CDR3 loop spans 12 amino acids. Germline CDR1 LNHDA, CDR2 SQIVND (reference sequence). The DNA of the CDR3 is TGTGCCACCCTTTCAGATTACAATGAGCAGTTCTTC. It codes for CATLSDYNEQFF.

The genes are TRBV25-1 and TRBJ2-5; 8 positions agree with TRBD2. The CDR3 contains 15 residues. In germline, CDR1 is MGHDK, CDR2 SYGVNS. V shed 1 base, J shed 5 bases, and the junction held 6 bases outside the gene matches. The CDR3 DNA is TGTGCCAGCAGTGAATCGGGAGGGGGAGGGGAGACCCAGTACTTC. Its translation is CASSESGGGGETQYF.

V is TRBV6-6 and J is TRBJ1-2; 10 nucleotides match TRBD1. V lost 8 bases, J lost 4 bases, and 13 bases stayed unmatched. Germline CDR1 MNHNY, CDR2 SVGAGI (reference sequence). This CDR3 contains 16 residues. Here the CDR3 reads CASRLGQGYYSYGYTF. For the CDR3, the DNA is TGTGCCAGCCGCCTGGGACAGGGGTATTATAGCTATGGCTACACCTTC.

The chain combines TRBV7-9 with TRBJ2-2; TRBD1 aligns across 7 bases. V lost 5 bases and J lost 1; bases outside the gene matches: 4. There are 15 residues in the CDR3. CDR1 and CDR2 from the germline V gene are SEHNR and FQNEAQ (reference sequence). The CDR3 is CASSPWTGNTGELFF. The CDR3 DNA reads TGTGCCAGCAGCCCCTGGACAGGGAACACCGGGGAGCTGTTTTTT. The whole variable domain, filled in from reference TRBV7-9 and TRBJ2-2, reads DTGVSQNPRHKITKRGQNVTFRCDPISEHNRLYWYRQTLGQGPEFLTYFQNEAQLEKSRLLSDRFSAERPKGSFSTLEIQRTEQGDSAMYLCASSPWTGNTGELFFGEGSRLTVL.

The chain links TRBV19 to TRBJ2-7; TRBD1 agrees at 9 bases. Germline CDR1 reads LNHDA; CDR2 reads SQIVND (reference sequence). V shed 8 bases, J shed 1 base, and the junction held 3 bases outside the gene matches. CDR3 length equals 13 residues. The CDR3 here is CASEDRGSYEQYF. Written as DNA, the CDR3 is TGTGCCAGTGAGGACAGGGGTTCCTACGAGCAGTACTTC. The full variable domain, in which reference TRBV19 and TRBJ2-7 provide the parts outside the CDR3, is DGGITQSPKYLFRKEGQNVTLSCEQNLNHDAMYWYRQDPGQGLRLIYYSQIVNDFQKGDIAEGYSVSREKKESFPLTVTSAQKNPTAFYLCASEDRGSYEQYFGPGTRLTVT.